This T cell receptor (beta chain) was identified during a study of PD-L1 blockade in urothelial cancer. As for time point: pretreatment peripheral blood. Some clones are missing from TCRdb's copy, which holds only in-frame ones; the method was immunoSEQ multiplex PCR. The data show approximately 86,000 clones, 70% to 90% seen once. From germline, CDR1 is MNHNS and CDR2 SASEGT. The V gene lost 7 bases and the J gene lost 3 bases, with 13 bases spanning the gap. The CDR3 runs 13 residues. The material was PBMCs, obtained around atezolizumab (anti-PD-L1) treatment. This TCR was sampled from a man aged 40-55 years with urothelial cancer. The gene calls are TRBV6-1 and TRBJ2-7, with TRBD1 as a possible D gene (6 bases). Here the CDR3 reads CASKSGAVYEQYF. CDR3 nucleotides: TGTGCCAGCAAGTCAGGGGCGGTCTACGAGCAGTACTTC.